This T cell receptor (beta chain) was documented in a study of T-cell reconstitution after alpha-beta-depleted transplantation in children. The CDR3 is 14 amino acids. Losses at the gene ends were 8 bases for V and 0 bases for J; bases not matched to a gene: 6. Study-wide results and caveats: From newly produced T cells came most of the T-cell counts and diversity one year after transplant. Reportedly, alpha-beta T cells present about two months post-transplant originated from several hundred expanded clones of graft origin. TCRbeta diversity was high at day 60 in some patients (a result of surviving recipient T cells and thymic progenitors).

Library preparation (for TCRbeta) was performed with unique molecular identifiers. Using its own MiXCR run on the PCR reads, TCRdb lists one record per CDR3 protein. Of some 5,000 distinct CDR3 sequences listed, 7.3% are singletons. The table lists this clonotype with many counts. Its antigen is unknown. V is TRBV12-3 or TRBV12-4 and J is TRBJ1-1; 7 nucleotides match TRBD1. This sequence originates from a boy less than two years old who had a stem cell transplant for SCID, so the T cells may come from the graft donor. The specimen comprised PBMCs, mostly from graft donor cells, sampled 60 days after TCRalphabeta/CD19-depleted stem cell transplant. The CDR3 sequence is CASLGGRMNTEAFF. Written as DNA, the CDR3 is TGTGCCAGCTTAGGGGGCAGAATGAACACTGAAGCTTTCTTT.